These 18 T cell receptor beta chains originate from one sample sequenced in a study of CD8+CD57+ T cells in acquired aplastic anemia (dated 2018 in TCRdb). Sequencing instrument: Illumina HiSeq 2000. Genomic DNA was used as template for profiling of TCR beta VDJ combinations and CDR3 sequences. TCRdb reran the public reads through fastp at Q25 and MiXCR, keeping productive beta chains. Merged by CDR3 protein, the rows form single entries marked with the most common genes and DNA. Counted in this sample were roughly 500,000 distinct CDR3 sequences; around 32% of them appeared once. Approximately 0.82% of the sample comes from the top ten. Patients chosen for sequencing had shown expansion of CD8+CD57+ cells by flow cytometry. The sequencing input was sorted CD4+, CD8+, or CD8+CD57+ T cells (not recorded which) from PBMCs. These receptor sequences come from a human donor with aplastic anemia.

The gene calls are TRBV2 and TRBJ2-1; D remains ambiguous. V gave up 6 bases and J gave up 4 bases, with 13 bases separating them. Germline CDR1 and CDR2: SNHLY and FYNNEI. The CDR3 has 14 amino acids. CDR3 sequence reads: CASSLKRSYNEQFF. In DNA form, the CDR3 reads TGTGCCAGCAGCCTTAAAAGGAGTTACAATGAGCAGTTCTTC.

Written as DNA, the CDR3 is TGTGCCAGCAGCCTCGGAGGCCTCACACCCCAAGAGACCCAGTACTTC. It encodes CASSLGGLTPQETQYF. The chain links TRBV9 to TRBJ2-5, with D possibly matching TRBD2 (5 bases). The CDR3 extends over 16 amino acids. Per the germline V gene, CDR1 is SGDLS and CDR2 is YYNGEE. V lost 4 bases to trimming and J lost 1 base, with 17 bases between them.

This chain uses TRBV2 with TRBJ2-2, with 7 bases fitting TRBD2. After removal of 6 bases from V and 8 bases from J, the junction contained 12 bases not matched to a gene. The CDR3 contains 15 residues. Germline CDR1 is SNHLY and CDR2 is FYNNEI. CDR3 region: CASRTLASLTGELFF. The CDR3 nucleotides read TGTGCCAGCAGGACACTAGCGAGCTTAACGGGGGAGCTGTTTTTT.

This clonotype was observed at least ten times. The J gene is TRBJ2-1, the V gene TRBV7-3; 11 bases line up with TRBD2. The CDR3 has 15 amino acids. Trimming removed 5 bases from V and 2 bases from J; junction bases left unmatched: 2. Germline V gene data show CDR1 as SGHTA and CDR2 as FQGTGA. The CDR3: CASSSSGGAYNEQFF. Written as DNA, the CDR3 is TGTGCCAGCAGCAGTAGCGGGGGGGCCTACAATGAGCAGTTCTTC.

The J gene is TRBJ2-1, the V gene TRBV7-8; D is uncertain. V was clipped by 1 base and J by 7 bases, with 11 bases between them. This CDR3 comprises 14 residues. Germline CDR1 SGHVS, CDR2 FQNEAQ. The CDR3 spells CASSLERLRNEQFF. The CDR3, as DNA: TGTGCCAGCAGCTTAGAGCGACTGCGGAATGAGCAGTTCTTC.

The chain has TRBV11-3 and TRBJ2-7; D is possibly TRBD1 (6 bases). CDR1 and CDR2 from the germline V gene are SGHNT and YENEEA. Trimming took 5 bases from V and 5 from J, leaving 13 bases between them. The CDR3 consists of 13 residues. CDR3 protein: CASSHRPGDEQYF. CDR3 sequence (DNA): TGTGCCAGCAGCCACCGCCCAGGGGACGAGCAGTACTTC. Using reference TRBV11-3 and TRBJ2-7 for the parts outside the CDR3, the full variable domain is EAGVVQSPRYKIIEKKQPVAFWCNPISGHNTLYWYLQNLGQGPELLIRYENEEAVDDSQLPKDRFSAERLKGVDSTLKIQPAELGDSAVYLCASSHRPGDEQYFGPGTRLTVT.

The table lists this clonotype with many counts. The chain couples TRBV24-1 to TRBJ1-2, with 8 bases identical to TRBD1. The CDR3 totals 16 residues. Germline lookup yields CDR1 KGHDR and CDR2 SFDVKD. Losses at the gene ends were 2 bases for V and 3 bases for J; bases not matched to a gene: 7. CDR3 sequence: CATSDSDRDRDYGYTF. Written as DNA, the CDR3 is TGTGCCACCAGTGATTCGGACAGGGATAGGGACTATGGCTACACCTTC.

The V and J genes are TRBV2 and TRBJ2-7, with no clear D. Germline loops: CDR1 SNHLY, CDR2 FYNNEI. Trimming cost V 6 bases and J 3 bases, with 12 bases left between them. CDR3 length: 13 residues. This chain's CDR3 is CASSESWGYEQYF. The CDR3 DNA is TGTGCCAGCAGCGAATCTTGGGGCTACGAGCAGTACTTC.

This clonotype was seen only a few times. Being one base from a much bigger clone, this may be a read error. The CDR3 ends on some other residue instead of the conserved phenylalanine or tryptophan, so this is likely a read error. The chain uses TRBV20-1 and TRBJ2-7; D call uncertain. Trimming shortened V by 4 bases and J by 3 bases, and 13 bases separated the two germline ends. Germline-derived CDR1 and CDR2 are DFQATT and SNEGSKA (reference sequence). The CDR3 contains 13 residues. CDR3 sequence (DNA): TGCAGTGCTAACCCCTCCGTCGACTACGAGCAGTACCTC. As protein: CSANPSVDYEQYL.

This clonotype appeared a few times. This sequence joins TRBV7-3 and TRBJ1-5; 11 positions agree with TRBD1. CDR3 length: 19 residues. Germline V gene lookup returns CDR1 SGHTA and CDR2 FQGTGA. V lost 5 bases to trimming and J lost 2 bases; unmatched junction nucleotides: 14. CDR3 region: CASSLSPQRTGGGNQPQHF. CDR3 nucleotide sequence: TGTGCCAGCAGCCTAAGCCCCCAAAGGACAGGGGGCGGCAATCAGCCCCAGCATTTT.

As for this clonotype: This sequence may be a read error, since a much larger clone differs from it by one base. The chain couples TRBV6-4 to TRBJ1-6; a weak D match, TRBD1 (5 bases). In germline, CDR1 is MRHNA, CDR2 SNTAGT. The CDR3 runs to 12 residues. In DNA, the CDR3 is TGTGCCAGCAGTGCCCGAACAGGACCCCTCCCCTTT. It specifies CASSARTGPLPF.

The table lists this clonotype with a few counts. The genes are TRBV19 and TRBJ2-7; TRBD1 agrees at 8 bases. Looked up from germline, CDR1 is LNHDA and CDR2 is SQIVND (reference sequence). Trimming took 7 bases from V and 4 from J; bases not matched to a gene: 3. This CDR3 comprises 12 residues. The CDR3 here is CASTTGGYEQYF. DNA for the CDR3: TGTGCCAGTACCACAGGGGGATACGAGCAGTACTTC.

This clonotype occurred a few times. CDR3 in amino acids: CASSQRDRDDGYTF. The CDR3 DNA reads as TGCGCCAGCAGCCAAAGGGACAGGGACGATGGCTACACCTTC. V and J are TRBV10-2 and TRBJ1-2, with 9 bases aligning to TRBD1. The germline V gene has CDR1 WSHSY and CDR2 SAAADI. Trimming at V came to 6 bases and at J to 6 bases, leaving 8 bases not matched to a gene. This CDR3 region has 14 residues.

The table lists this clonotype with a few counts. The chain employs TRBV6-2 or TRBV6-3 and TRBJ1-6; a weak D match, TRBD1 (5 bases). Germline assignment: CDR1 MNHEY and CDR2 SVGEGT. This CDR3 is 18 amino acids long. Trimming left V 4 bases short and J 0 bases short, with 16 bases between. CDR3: CASSSSGWSSSYNSPLHF. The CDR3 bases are TGTGCCAGCAGTTCCTCAGGGTGGTCAAGCTCCTATAATTCACCCCTCCACTTT.

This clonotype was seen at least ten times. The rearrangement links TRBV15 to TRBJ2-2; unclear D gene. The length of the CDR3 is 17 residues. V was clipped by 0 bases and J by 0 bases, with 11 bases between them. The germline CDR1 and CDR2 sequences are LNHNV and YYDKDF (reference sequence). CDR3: CATSRDLRITNTGELFF. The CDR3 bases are TGTGCCACCAGCAGAGATCTTAGAATTACGAACACCGGGGAGCTGTTTTTT.

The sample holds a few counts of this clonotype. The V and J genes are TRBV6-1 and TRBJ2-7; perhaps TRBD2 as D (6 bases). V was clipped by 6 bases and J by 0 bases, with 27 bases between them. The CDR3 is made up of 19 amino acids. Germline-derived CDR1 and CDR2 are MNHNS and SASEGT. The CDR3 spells CASRDIADKTTTISYEQYF. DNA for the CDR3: TGTGCCAGCAGAGATATAGCGGACAAAACCACAACTATCTCCTACGAGCAGTACTTC.

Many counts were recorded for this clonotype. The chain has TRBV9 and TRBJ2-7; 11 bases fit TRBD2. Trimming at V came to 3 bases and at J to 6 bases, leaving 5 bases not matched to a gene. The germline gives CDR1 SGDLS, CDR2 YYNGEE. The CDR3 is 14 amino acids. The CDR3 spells CASSATSGISEQYF. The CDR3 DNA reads TGTGCCAGCAGCGCGACTAGCGGGATAAGCGAGCAGTACTTC.

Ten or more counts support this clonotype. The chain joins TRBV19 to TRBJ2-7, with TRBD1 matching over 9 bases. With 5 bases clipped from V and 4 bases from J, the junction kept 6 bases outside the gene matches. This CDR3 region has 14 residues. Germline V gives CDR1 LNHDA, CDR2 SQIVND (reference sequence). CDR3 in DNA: TGTGCCAGTAGTGGAACAGGGGGCTGGTACGAGCAGTACTTC. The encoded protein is CASSGTGGWYEQYF.